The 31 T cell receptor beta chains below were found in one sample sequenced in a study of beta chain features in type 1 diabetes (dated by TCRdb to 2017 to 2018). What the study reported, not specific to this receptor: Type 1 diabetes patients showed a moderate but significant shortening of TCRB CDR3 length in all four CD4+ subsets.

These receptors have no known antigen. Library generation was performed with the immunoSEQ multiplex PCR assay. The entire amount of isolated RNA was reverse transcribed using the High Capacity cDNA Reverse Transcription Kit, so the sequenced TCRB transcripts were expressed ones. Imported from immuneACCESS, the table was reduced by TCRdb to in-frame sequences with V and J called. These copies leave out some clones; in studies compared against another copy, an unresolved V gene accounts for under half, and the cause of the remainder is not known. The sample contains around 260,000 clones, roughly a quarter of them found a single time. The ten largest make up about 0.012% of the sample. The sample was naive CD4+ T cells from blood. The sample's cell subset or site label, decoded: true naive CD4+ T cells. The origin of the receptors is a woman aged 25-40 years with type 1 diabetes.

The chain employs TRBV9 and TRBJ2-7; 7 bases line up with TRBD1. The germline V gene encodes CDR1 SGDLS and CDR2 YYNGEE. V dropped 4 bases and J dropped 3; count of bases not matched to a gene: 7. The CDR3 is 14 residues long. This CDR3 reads CASSRTGDRYEQYF. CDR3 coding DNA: TGTGCCAGCAGCCGGACAGGAGACCGCTACGAGCAGTACTTC.

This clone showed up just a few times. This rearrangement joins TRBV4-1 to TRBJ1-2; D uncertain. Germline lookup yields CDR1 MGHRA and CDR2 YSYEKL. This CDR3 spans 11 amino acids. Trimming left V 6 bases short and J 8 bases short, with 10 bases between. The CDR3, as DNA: TGCGCCAGCAGGTCCTTCGGGGGCTACACCTTC. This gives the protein CASRSFGGYTF.

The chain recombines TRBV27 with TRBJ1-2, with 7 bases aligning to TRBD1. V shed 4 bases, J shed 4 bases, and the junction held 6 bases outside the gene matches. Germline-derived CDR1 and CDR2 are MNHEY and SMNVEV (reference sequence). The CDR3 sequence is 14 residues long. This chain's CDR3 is CASSSTRGSYGYTF. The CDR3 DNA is TGTGCCAGCAGTTCCACCAGGGGGTCCTATGGCTACACCTTC.

CDR3 in amino acids: CASSRTLAELYNEQFF. CDR3 in DNA: TGTGCCAGCAGCCGAACACTAGCGGAACTCTACAATGAGCAGTTCTTC. The chain recombines TRBV7-9 with TRBJ2-1; TRBD2 agrees at 8 bases. The CDR3 runs to 16 residues. Germline V gives CDR1 SEHNR, CDR2 FQNEAQ (reference sequence). Trimming removed 5 bases from V and 3 bases from J; junction bases left unmatched: 9.

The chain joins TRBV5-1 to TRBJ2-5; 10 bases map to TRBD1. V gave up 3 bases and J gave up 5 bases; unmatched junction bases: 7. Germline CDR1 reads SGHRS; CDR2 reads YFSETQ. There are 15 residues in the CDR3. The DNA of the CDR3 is TGCGCCAGCAGCTCCCCGGGACAGGGGTATGAGACCCAGTACTTC. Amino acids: CASSSPGQGYETQYF.

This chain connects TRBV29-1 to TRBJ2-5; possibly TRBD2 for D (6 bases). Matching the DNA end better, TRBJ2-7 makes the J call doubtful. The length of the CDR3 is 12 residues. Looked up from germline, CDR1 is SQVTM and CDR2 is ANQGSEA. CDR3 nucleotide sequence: TGCAGCGCCGGACGGGGGACCTACGAGCAGTACTTC. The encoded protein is CSAGRGTYEQYF.

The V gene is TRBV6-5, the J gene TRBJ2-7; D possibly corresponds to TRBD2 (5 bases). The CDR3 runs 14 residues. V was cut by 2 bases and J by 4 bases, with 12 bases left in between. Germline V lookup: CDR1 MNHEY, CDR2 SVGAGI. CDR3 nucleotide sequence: TGTGCCAGCAGTTACGTGGGGAGTAGGTACGAGCAGTACTTC. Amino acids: CASSYVGSRYEQYF.

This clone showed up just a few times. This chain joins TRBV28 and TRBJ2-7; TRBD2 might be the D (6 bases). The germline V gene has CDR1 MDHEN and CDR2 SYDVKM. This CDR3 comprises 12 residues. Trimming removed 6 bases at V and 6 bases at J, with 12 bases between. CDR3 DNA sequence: TGTGCCAGCAGGGGACTCAGAACCGAGCAGTACTTC. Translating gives CASRGLRTEQYF.

In DNA form, the CDR3 reads TGCAGCGTTGCGACTAGTCGGACCGGGGAGCTGTTTTTT. Translating it yields CSVATSRTGELFF. V usage is TRBV29-1 and J usage is TRBJ2-2; a possible D gene is TRBD2 (6 bases). The V end was cut by 4 bases, the J end by 5 bases, with 11 bases between. Germline values: CDR1 SQVTM, CDR2 ANQGSEA. This CDR3 contains 13 residues.

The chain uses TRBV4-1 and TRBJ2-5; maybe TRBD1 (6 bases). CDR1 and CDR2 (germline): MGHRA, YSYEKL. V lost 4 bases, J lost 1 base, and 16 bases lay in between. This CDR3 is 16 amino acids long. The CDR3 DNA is TGCGCCAGCAGCCCACAGGGAAGAAGGTTCCAAGAGACCCAGTACTTC. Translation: CASSPQGRRFQETQYF.

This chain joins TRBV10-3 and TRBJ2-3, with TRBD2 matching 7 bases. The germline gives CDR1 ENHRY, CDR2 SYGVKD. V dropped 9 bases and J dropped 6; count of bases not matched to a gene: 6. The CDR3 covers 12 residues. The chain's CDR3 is CAIGGGSDTQYF. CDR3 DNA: TGTGCCATTGGGGGGGGATCCGATACGCAGTATTTT.

CDR3: CASSLDPRYSNQPQHF. CDR3 DNA: TGTGCCAGCAGCTTAGATCCGAGATATAGCAATCAGCCCCAGCATTTT. This sequence joins TRBV7-8 and TRBJ1-5; no firm D call. The CDR3 covers 16 residues. V shed 1 base and J shed 0 bases, with 10 bases lying between them. In germline, CDR1 is SGHVS, CDR2 FQNEAQ.

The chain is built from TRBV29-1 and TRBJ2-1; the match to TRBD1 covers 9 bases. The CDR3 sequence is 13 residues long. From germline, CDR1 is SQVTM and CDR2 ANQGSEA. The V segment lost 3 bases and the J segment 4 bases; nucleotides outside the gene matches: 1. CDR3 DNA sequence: TGCAGCGTTGACGGACAGGGGTACAATGAGCAGTTCTTC. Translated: CSVDGQGYNEQFF.

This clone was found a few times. The CDR3 spells CASSRAGLLQETQYF. The CDR3 nucleotides are TGTGCCAGCAGCCGAGCGGGCCTCCTCCAAGAGACCCAGTACTTC. V is TRBV7-3 and J is TRBJ2-5; a weak D match, TRBD2 (6 bases). The CDR3 totals 15 residues. V was clipped by 5 bases and J by 1 base, with 14 bases between them. Germline V lookup: CDR1 SGHTA, CDR2 FQGTGA.

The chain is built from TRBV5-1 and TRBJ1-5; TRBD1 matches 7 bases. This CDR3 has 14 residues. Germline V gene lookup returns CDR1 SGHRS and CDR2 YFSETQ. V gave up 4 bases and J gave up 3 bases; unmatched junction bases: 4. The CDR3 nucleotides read TGCGCCAGCAGCCCTGGGACAGACAATCAGCCCCAGCATTTT. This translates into CASSPGTDNQPQHF.

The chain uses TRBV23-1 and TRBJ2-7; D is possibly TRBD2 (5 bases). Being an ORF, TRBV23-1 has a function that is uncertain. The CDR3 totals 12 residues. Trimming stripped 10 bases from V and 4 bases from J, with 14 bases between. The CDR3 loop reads CANQKRTYEQYF. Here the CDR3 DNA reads TGCGCCAACCAAAAAAGGACTTACGAGCAGTACTTC.

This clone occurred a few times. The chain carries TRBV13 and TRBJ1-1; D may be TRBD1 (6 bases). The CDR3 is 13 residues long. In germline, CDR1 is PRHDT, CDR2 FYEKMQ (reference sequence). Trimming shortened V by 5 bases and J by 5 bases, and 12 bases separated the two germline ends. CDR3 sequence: CASSPGHRTEAFF. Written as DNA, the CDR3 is TGTGCCAGCAGCCCGGGACATCGGACTGAAGCTTTCTTT.

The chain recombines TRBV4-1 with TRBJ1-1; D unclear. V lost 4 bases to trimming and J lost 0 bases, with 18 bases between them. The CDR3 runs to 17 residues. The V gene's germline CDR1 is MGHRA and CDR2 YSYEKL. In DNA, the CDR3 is TGCGCCAGCAGCCCTAGCCGAGACACCTACGTGAACACTGAAGCTTTCTTT. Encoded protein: CASSPSRDTYVNTEAFF.

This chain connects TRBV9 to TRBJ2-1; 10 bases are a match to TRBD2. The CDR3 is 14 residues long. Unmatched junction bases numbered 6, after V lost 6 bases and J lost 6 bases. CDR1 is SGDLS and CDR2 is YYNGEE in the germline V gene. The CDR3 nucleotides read TGTGCCAGCAACCAGCGGGAGGGCCGCAATGAGCAGTTCTTC. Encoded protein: CASNQREGRNEQFF. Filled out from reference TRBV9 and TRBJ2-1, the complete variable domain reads DSGVTQTPKHLITATGQRVTLRCSPRSGDLSVYWYQQSLDQGLQFLIQYYNGEERAKGNILERFSAQQFPDLHSELNLSSLELGDSALYFCASNQREGRNEQFFGPGTRLTVL.

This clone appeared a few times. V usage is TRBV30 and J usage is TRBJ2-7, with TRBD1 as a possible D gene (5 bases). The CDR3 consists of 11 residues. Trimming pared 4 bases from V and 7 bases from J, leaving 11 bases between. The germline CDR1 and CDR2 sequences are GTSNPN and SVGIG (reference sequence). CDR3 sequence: CAWTQADEQYF. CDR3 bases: TGTGCCTGGACACAGGCGGATGAGCAGTACTTC.

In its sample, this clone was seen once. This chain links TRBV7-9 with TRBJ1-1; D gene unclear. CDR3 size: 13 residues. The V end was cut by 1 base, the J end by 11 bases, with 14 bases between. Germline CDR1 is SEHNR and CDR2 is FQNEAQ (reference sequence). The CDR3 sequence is CASSLEGGVDAFF. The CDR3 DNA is TGTGCCAGCAGCTTAGAGGGAGGCGTGGACGCTTTCTTT.

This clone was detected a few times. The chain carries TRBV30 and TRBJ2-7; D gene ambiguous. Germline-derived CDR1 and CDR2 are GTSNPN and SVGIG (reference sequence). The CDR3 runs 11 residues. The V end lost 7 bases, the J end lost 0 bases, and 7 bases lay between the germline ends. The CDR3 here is CAFDTSYEQYF. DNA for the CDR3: TGTGCCTTCGACACCTCCTACGAGCAGTACTTC.

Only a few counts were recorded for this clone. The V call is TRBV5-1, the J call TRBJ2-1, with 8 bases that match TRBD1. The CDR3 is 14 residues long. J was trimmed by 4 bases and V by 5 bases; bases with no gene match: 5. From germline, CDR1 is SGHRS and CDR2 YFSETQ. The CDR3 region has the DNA TGCGCCAGCAGTTCGGGACAGGTTTACAATGAGCAGTTCTTC. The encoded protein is CASSSGQVYNEQFF.

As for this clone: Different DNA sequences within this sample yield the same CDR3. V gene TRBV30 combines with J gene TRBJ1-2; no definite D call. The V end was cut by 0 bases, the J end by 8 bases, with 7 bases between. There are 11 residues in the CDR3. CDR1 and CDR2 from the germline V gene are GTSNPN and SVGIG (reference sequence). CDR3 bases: TGTGCCTGGAGTGTTGGAGGGGGCTACACCTTC. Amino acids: CAWSVGGGYTF.

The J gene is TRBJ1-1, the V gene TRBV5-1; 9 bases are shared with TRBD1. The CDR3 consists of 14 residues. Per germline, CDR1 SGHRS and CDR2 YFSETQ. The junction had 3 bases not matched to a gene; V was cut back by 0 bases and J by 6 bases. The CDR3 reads CASSLVQGASEAFF. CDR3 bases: TGCGCCAGCAGCTTGGTACAGGGGGCATCTGAAGCTTTCTTT.

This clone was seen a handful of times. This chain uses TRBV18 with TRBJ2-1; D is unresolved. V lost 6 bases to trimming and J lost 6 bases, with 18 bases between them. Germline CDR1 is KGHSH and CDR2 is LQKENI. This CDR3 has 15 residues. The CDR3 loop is CASSPTPLLLNEQFF. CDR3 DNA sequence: TGTGCCAGCTCGCCGACTCCTCTACTACTCAATGAGCAGTTCTTC.

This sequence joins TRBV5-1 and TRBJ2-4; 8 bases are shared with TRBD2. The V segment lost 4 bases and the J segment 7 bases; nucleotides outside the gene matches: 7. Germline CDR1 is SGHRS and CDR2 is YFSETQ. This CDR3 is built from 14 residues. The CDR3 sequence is CASSRTSGQNIQYF. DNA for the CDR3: TGCGCCAGCAGCCGTACTAGCGGTCAGAACATTCAGTACTTC.

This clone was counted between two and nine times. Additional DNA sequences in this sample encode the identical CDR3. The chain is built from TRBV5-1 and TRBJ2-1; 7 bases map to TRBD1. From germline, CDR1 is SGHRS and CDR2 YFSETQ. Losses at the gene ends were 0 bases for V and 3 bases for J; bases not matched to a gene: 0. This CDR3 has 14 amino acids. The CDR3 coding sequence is TGCGCCAGCAGCTTGGGGGACAGCTACAATGAGCAGTTCTTC. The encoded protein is CASSLGDSYNEQFF.

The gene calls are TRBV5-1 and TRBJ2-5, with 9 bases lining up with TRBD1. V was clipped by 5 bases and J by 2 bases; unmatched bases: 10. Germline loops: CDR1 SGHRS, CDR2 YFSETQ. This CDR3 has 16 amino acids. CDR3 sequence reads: CASRQGRDRAQETQYF. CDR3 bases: TGCGCCAGCAGGCAAGGTCGGGACAGGGCGCAAGAGACCCAGTACTTC. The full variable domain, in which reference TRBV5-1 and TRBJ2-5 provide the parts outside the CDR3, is KAGVTQTPRYLIKTRGQQVTLSCSPISGHRSVSWYQQTPGQGLQFLFEYFSETQRNKGNFPGRFSGRQFSNSRSEMNVSTLELGDSALYLCASRQGRDRAQETQYFGPGTRLLVL.

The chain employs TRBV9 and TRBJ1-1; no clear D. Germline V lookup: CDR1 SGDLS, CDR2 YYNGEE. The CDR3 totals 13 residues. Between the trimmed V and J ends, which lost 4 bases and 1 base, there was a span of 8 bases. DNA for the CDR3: TGTGCCAGCAGCTTCGAGGGGAACACTGAAGCTTTCTTT. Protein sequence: CASSFEGNTEAFF.

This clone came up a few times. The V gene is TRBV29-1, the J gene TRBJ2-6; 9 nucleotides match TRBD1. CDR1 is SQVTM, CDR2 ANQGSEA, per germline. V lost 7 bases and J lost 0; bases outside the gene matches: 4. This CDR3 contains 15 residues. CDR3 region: CSAETGGSGANVLTF. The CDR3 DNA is TGCAGCGCCGAGACAGGGGGCTCTGGGGCCAACGTCCTGACTTTC.